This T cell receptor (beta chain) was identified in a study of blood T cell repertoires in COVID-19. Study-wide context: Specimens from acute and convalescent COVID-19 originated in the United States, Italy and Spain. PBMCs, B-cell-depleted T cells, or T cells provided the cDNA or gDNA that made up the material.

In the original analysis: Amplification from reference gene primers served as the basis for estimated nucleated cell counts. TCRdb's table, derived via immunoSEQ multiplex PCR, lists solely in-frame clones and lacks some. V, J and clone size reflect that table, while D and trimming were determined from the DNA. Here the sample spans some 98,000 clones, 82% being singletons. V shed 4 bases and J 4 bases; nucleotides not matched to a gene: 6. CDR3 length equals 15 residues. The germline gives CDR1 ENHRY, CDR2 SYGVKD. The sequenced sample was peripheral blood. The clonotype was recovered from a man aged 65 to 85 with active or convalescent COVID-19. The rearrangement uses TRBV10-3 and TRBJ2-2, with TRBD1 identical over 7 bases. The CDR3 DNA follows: TGTGCCATCAGTGCCCAACAGGGGAGCACCGGGGAGCTGTTTTTT. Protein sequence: CAISAQQGSTGELFF.